This TCR beta chain was profiled in a study of cytomegalovirus exposure and HLA in healthy donors. Study in general: Among over 350 genotyped donors, around 77% fell in the Caucasian-associated ancestry cluster. The study's findings and limits: Productive status was seen about 87% or about 30% of the time for most TCR beta V segments in an earlier analysis. Through in vitro validation, a few CMV-associated chains were shown to be specific for CMV antigens. Presence/absence analyses treated sequencing depth as roughly uniform across donors.

Trimming stripped 6 bases from V and 5 bases from J, with 20 bases between. This CDR3 is built from 16 residues. Germline CDR1 MGHRA, CDR2 YSYEKL. The primer mix had 60 Vbeta and 13 Jbeta primers. Only in-frame clones appear in the TCRdb table, and some are missing; sequencing was by immunoSEQ multiplex PCR. Of over 200,000 clones in the sample, approximately 82% were seen once. As regards this clone: The target antigen is unknown.

The sequence was obtained from a middle-aged woman in good health and CMV-seronegative. This chain connects TRBV4-1 to TRBJ1-5; D not certain. Sequencing was carried out using PBMCs. The CDR3: CASSLQARGLHQPQHF. CDR3 bases: TGCGCCAGCAGTCTCCAAGCACGAGGACTCCATCAGCCCCAGCATTTT.